One sample yielded the 12 T cell receptor beta chains listed below, sequenced in a study of cytomegalovirus exposure and HLA in healthy donors. Repertoires were generated with immunoSEQ multiplex PCR, while TCRdb's copy carries only in-frame clones and drops some. The sample carries 300,000 to 400,000 clones, 88% recorded once. The source material was PBMCs. Every receptor here comes from a man aged 30 to 45 in good health and CMV-seronegative.

The chain joins TRBV4-1 to TRBJ1-1, with a tentative D call TRBD1 (5 bases). In germline, CDR1 is MGHRA, CDR2 YSYEKL. Between the trimmed V and J ends, which lost 3 bases and 0 bases, there was a span of 14 bases. The CDR3 runs to 16 residues. The CDR3: CASSHLGDRLNTEAFF. For the CDR3, the DNA is TGCGCCAGCAGCCATCTCGGAGACAGATTGAACACTGAAGCTTTCTTT.

The genes are TRBV4-1 and TRBJ2-7; perhaps TRBD2 as D (6 bases). The CDR3 has 15 amino acids. Trimming removed 0 bases from V and 0 bases from J, with 9 bases in between. Looked up from germline, CDR1 is MGHRA and CDR2 is YSYEKL. The CDR3: CASSQETGGSYEQYF. In DNA form, the CDR3 reads TGCGCCAGCAGCCAAGAAACCGGGGGCTCCTACGAGCAGTACTTC.

This chain joins TRBV15 and TRBJ1-4, with 9 nucleotides matching TRBD1. The CDR3 length is 15 residues. J lost 6 bases, V lost 3 bases, and 5 bases had no gene match. Germline-derived CDR1 and CDR2 are LNHNV and YYDKDF (reference sequence). CDR3 sequence reads: CATSREQGAYEKLFF. In DNA, the CDR3 is TGTGCCACCAGCAGGGAACAGGGGGCTTATGAAAAACTGTTTTTT.

The rearrangement uses TRBV7-9 and TRBJ1-2; the D is unclear. Trimming left V 8 bases short and J 2 bases short, with 15 bases between. Germline lookup yields CDR1 SEHNR and CDR2 FQNEAQ (reference sequence). The CDR3 spans 14 residues. CDR3 in amino acids: CASLQIDLNYGYTF. DNA for the CDR3: TGTGCCAGCTTACAAATTGACTTAAACTATGGCTACACCTTC.

The J gene is TRBJ1-1, the V gene TRBV18; D is perhaps TRBD1 (6 bases). CDR3 length equals 15 residues. Between the trimmed V and J ends, which lost 4 bases and 0 bases, there was a span of 12 bases. Germline V CDR1 and CDR2: KGHSH, LQKENI. This CDR3 reads CASSLQGNMNTEAFF. DNA of the CDR3: TGTGCCAGCTCACTACAGGGTAACATGAACACTGAAGCTTTCTTT.

The chain carries TRBV5-1 and TRBJ2-1, with TRBD1 matching 8 bases. The V and J ends lost 0 bases and 8 bases, in that order; junction bases with no gene match: 13. CDR1 is SGHRS and CDR2 is YFSETQ in the germline V gene. The length of the CDR3 is 17 residues. The CDR3 DNA sequence: TGCGCCAGCAGCTTGGGGCCCGCCAGGGGGCTTGGCGATGAGCAGTTCTTC. This translates into CASSLGPARGLGDEQFF.

This clone appeared many times. The genes are TRBV11-2 and TRBJ1-1; the D gene is possibly TRBD1 (6 bases). CDR1 and CDR2 from the germline V gene are SGHAT and FQNNGV. The CDR3 has 16 residues. V was trimmed by 1 base and J by 5 bases, leaving 17 bases between them. The CDR3 here is CASSLVMGQRHTEAFF. Written as DNA, the CDR3 is TGTGCCAGCAGCTTAGTCATGGGACAACGTCATACTGAAGCTTTCTTT.

This clone was recorded a few times. V is TRBV19 and J is TRBJ2-7, with D possibly being TRBD1 (6 bases). Trimming took off 9 bases at V and 2 bases at J, with 14 bases between the two ends. CDR3 length: 13 amino acids. Germline assignment: CDR1 LNHDA and CDR2 SQIVND (reference sequence). CDR3 coding DNA: TGTGCCAGCAGGGGCGGAGAGGCCTACGAGCAGTACTTC. It is translated as CASRGGEAYEQYF.

As to this clone: Different DNA sequences within this sample yield the same CDR3. V is TRBV6-5 and J is TRBJ1-1; possible D gene TRBD1, 6 bases. From germline, CDR1 is MNHEY and CDR2 SVGAGI. Trimming cost V 4 bases and J 0 bases, with 9 bases left between them. The CDR3 sequence is 14 residues long. CDR3 sequence (DNA): TGTGCCAGCAGTTCAGACAGGCTGAACACTGAAGCTTTCTTT. Translation: CASSSDRLNTEAFF.

This clone has a single count. The chain employs TRBV5-1 and TRBJ2-3, with D tentatively TRBD1 (6 bases). The CDR3 is 14 residues long. V lost 2 bases and J lost 3, with 10 bases in between. Germline V gives CDR1 SGHRS, CDR2 YFSETQ. CDR3 protein: CASSLTGRTDTQYF. The DNA for the CDR3 is TGCGCCAGCAGCTTAACAGGGCGGACAGATACGCAGTATTTT. Together with reference TRBV5-1 and TRBJ2-3, the CDR3 gives the full variable domain: KAGVTQTPRYLIKTRGQQVTLSCSPISGHRSVSWYQQTPGQGLQFLFEYFSETQRNKGNFPGRFSGRQFSNSRSEMNVSTLELGDSALYLCASSLTGRTDTQYFGPGTRLTVL.

The V call is TRBV6-1, the J call TRBJ1-5; TRBD1 matches 7 bases. There are 14 residues in the CDR3. The V gene end was trimmed by 5 bases and the J gene end by 9 bases; junction bases not matched to a gene: 10. Germline CDR1 is MNHNS and CDR2 is SASEGT. The CDR3 loop reads CASSQVGGPWPQHF. For the CDR3, the DNA is TGTGCCAGCAGTCAAGTAGGGGGCCCTTGGCCCCAGCATTTT.

The chain has TRBV27 and TRBJ1-2; 9 positions agree with TRBD1. Germline CDR1 is MNHEY and CDR2 is SMNVEV (reference sequence). Germline trimming cut 2 bases from V and 8 bases from J; bases unmatched to any gene: 12. The CDR3 loop spans 16 amino acids. CDR3 residues: CASSLSGTGSPRGYTF. CDR3 sequence (DNA): TGTGCCAGCAGTTTAAGCGGGACAGGGAGCCCCCGCGGCTACACCTTC.